The text below deals with one T cell receptor (beta chain). This CDR3 has 13 residues. V shed 1 base and J shed 6 bases, with 9 bases lying between them. Germline-derived CDR1 and CDR2 are SGHVS and FQNEAQ. Original data processing: The assay estimated nucleated cells by amplifying reference gene primers. Only in-frame clones appear in the TCRdb table, and some are missing; sequencing was by immunoSEQ multiplex PCR. The V and J calls and clone size come from that table; D and trimming were worked out from the DNA. The sample yields around 300,000 clones, about 91% seen once. These data belong to a study of blood T cell repertoires in COVID-19. On the study more broadly: There were acute and convalescent COVID-19 samples, and they came from the United States, Italy and Spain.

The J gene is TRBJ1-2, the V gene TRBV7-8; D is possibly TRBD1 (5 bases). The receptor was derived from a woman in her 30s with COVID-19, enrolled during active disease. The sample was peripheral blood. The CDR3 reads CASSLVEGDGYTF. The CDR3 bases are TGTGCCAGCAGCTTAGTCGAAGGGGATGGCTACACCTTC.